This entry lists 27 T cell receptor beta chains sequenced from one sample in a study of cytomegalovirus exposure and HLA in healthy donors. The PCR ran on 60 Vbeta and 13 Jbeta primers. Profiled with immunoSEQ multiplex PCR; TCRdb holds only in-frame clones, not every one. The sample table sets out approximately 50,000 clones. The sequencing input was PBMCs. The receptors were sampled from a female donor in good health and CMV-seronegative.

The J gene is TRBJ1-1, the V gene TRBV7-9; 7 bases are shared with TRBD1. The CDR3 sequence is 12 residues long. The trim removed 0 bases at V and 11 bases at J, leaving 3 bases unmatched. CDR1 and CDR2 from the germline V gene are SEHNR and FQNEAQ (reference sequence). The CDR3 DNA reads as TGTGCCAGCAGCTTAGCCAGGGGGAAGGCTTTCTTT. Residues: CASSLARGKAFF. The complete variable domain, with remaining parts taken from reference TRBV7-9 and TRBJ1-1, reads DTGVSQNPRHKITKRGQNVTFRCDPISEHNRLYWYRQTLGQGPEFLTYFQNEAQLEKSRLLSDRFSAERPKGSFSTLEIQRTEQGDSAMYLCASSLARGKAFFGQGTRLTVV.

This chain links TRBV9 with TRBJ1-1; D unresolved. CDR3 length equals 15 residues. Germline lookup yields CDR1 SGDLS and CDR2 YYNGEE. Trimming stripped 0 bases from V and 1 base from J, with 10 bases between. The CDR3 bases are TGTGCCAGCAGCGTAGTTTGGGCCGGGAACACTGAAGCTTTCTTT. Protein product: CASSVVWAGNTEAFF.

V and J are TRBV7-9 and TRBJ1-4; no reliable D call. V was shortened by 1 base and J by 7 bases, with 10 bases between the two germline ends. This CDR3 comprises 14 residues. CDR1 and CDR2 (germline): SEHNR, FQNEAQ (reference sequence). CDR3: CASSLGANSEKLFF. The CDR3 bases are TGTGCCAGCAGCTTAGGGGCGAACTCTGAAAAACTGTTTTTT.

The chain employs TRBV6-1 and TRBJ1-2; 10 bases align to TRBD1. Trimming removed 1 base from V and 5 bases from J; junction bases left unmatched: 4. This CDR3 is built from 15 residues. Germline lookup yields CDR1 MNHNS and CDR2 SASEGT. The CDR3: CASSEGTGGLYGYTF. CDR3 nucleotides: TGTGCCAGCAGTGAAGGGACAGGGGGGCTTTATGGCTACACCTTC.

The V and J genes are TRBV14 and TRBJ2-5, with 9 nucleotides matching TRBD2. V lost 4 bases to trimming and J lost 7 bases; unmatched junction nucleotides: 16. Per the germline V gene, CDR1 is SGHDN and CDR2 is FVKESK. The CDR3 has 17 amino acids. The CDR3 sequence is CASSPMSSGGALATQYF. CDR3 bases: TGTGCCAGCAGCCCCATGAGTAGCGGGGGCGCCTTAGCGACCCAGTACTTC. Looking up the rest from reference TRBV14 and TRBJ2-5 gives the full variable domain: EAGVTQFPSHSVIEKGQTVTLRCDPISGHDNLYWYRRVMGKEIKFLLHFVKESKQDESGMPNNRFLAERTGGTYSTLKVQPAELEDSGVYFCASSPMSSGGALATQYFGPGTRLLVL.

The J gene is TRBJ2-1, the V gene TRBV30; 9 nucleotides agree with TRBD1. V shed 2 bases and J 8 bases; nucleotides not matched to a gene: 7. The germline V gene has CDR1 GTSNPN and CDR2 SVGIG (reference sequence). The CDR3 loop spans 14 amino acids. The CDR3 DNA follows: TGTGCCTGGAGTAGGGGACAGGGCTCAGATGAGCAGTTCTTC. Translated, it gives CAWSRGQGSDEQFF.

V usage is TRBV7-9 and J usage is TRBJ1-4; no firm D call. The V gene's germline CDR1 is SEHNR and CDR2 FQNEAQ (reference sequence). With 1 base removed from V and 8 bases from J, the gap between germline ends came to 14 bases. This CDR3 has 15 amino acids. DNA of the CDR3: TGTGCCAGCAGCTTAGGTCGCCCTGGAGGGGAAAAACTGTTTTTT. Translation gives CASSLGRPGGEKLFF.

The chain joins TRBV5-1 to TRBJ1-4; D perhaps matches TRBD1 (5 bases). The CDR3 contains 15 residues. Looked up from germline, CDR1 is SGHRS and CDR2 is YFSETQ. V gave up 0 bases and J gave up 3 bases, with 9 bases separating them. CDR3 sequence (DNA): TGCGCCAGCAGCTTGGTTGCGGGGGCTAATGAAAAACTGTTTTTT. Protein sequence: CASSLVAGANEKLFF.

The chain recombines TRBV9 with TRBJ2-1; TRBD2 matches 14 bases. CDR3 length: 16 residues. The V segment lost 4 bases and the J segment 7 bases; nucleotides outside the gene matches: 7. Per germline, CDR1 SGDLS and CDR2 YYNGEE. The DNA for the CDR3 is TGTGCCAGCAGCCGGGGACTAGCGGGGGCCGGGAATGAGCAGTTCTTC. Residues: CASSRGLAGAGNEQFF.

This chain connects TRBV5-1 to TRBJ1-2; TRBD1 agrees at 8 bases. This CDR3 comprises 16 residues. Germline V gene sequence: CDR1 SGHRS, CDR2 YFSETQ. V shed 1 base, J shed 5 bases, and the junction held 10 bases outside the gene matches. CDR3 DNA sequence: TGCGCCAGCAGCTTGTCTCGACAGGGGAGTGGGTATGGCTACACCTTC. It translates to CASSLSRQGSGYGYTF.

This CDR3 reads CSVEESSRDRGYYEQYF. As DNA, the CDR3 is TGCAGCGTTGAAGAAAGTAGCCGGGACAGGGGGTATTACGAGCAGTACTTC. The chain links TRBV29-1 to TRBJ2-7, with TRBD1 matching over 11 bases. Germline-derived CDR1 and CDR2 are SQVTM and ANQGSEA. The CDR3 is 17 amino acids. Trimming at V came to 0 bases and at J to 4 bases, leaving 11 bases not matched to a gene.

The CDR3 DNA reads as TGTGCCTGGAGTGGTGTAGCCGGGGAGCTGTTTTTT. It codes for CAWSGVAGELFF. V gene TRBV30 combines with J gene TRBJ2-2; D ambiguous. V lost 1 base and J lost 6, with 6 bases in between. Germline V CDR1 and CDR2: GTSNPN, SVGIG (reference sequence). The CDR3 covers 12 residues.

With respect to this clone: One junction end disagrees with the germline gene, perhaps due to a read error. V usage is TRBV30 and J usage is TRBJ1-3; D gene uncertain. The CDR3 loop spans 15 amino acids. CDR1 and CDR2 from the germline V gene are GTSNPN and SVGIG (reference sequence). Written as DNA, the CDR3 is TGTGCCGGGAGTGTGGGCGGGCCCTCTGGAAACACCATATATTTT. Translated, it gives CAGSVGGPSGNTIYF.

The chain carries TRBV13 and TRBJ2-1, with 13 nucleotides matching TRBD2. Germline CDR1 is PRHDT and CDR2 is FYEKMQ (reference sequence). This CDR3 has 16 residues. V was clipped by 5 bases and J by 8 bases; unmatched bases: 9. CDR3 coding DNA: TGTGCCAGCAGCGCCCGACTAGCGGGGGGTCTCGATGAGCAGTTCTTC. Translation gives CASSARLAGGLDEQFF. The whole variable domain, filled in from reference TRBV13 and TRBJ2-1, reads AAGVIQSPRHLIKEKRETATLKCYPIPRHDTVYWYQQGPGQDPQFLISFYEKMQSDKGSIPDRFSAQQFSDYHSELNMSSLELGDSALYFCASSARLAGGLDEQFFGPGTRLTVL.

The rearrangement links TRBV18 to TRBJ2-7; D is undetermined. The CDR3 is made up of 12 amino acids. V was pared by 0 bases and J by 5 bases, with 5 bases between. Germline CDR1 KGHSH, CDR2 LQKENI. Here the CDR3 reads CASSPPSNEQYF. CDR3 nucleotides: TGTGCCAGCTCACCACCGAGCAACGAGCAGTACTTC.

V usage is TRBV6-1 and J usage is TRBJ2-5; 10 bases line up with TRBD2. CDR3 length equals 15 residues. The V gene end was trimmed by 6 bases and the J gene end by 5 bases; junction bases not matched to a gene: 9. Germline V gene sequence: CDR1 MNHNS, CDR2 SASEGT. The CDR3 bases are TGTGCCAGCAGACTCAGCGGGGGGGGCGCGGAGACCCAGTACTTC. It codes for CASRLSGGGAETQYF.

The chain uses TRBV10-3 and TRBJ2-7; 7 bases align to TRBD2. The CDR3 length is 16 residues. The trim removed 4 bases at V and 0 bases at J, leaving 9 bases unmatched. The germline V gene encodes CDR1 ENHRY and CDR2 SYGVKD. CDR3 sequence: CAISGGGTDSSYEQYF. The CDR3 nucleotides are TGTGCCATCAGTGGGGGGGGGACCGATAGCTCCTACGAGCAGTACTTC.

This chain links TRBV29-1 with TRBJ1-2, with D maybe TRBD1 (5 bases). The CDR3 extends over 12 amino acids. Trimming pared 7 bases from V and 4 bases from J, leaving 13 bases between. Germline CDR1 is SQVTM and CDR2 is ANQGSEA. The CDR3 coding sequence is TGCAGCGCTGATTTAGGGGTCTATGGCTACACCTTC. It specifies CSADLGVYGYTF.

The rearrangement uses TRBV30 and TRBJ1-5, with D tentatively TRBD1 (6 bases). This CDR3 is 15 amino acids long. V was pared by 2 bases and J by 4 bases, with 15 bases between. CDR1 GTSNPN and CDR2 SVGIG come from the germline V gene (reference sequence). The CDR3 sequence is CAWSSATGYNQPQHF. CDR3 nucleotides: TGTGCCTGGAGTTCGGCGACAGGTTATAATCAGCCCCAGCATTTT.

The V call is TRBV7-9, the J call TRBJ2-3; D remains unclear. CDR3 size: 11 residues. Trimming cost V 5 bases and J 4 bases, with 4 bases left between them. Germline CDR1 reads SEHNR; CDR2 reads FQNEAQ (reference sequence). CDR3 residues: CASSRADTQYF. CDR3 DNA sequence: TGTGCCAGCAGCCGTGCAGATACGCAGTATTTT.

Remarks on this clone: The junction shows a germline mismatch at one end, possibly a read error. This chain connects TRBV30 to TRBJ1-1; D is ambiguous. This CDR3 has 13 residues. The germline gives CDR1 GTSNPN, CDR2 SVGIG (reference sequence). CDR3 bases: TGTGCCTGGAGGACTTCCGCGGGAACTGAAGATTTCTTT. Translated, it gives CAWRTSAGTEDFF.

The DNA for the CDR3 is TGTGCCAGCAGCGTAGAGGTAGCGGGGAAAGGCGGGGAGCTGTTTTTT. It is translated as CASSVEVAGKGGELFF. The chain has TRBV9 and TRBJ2-2, with TRBD2 matching over 8 bases. The CDR3 consists of 16 residues. J was trimmed by 7 bases and V by 0 bases; bases with no gene match: 8. The V gene's germline CDR1 is SGDLS and CDR2 YYNGEE.

J is TRBJ1-1 and V is TRBV7-2, with D perhaps TRBD1 (6 bases). The CDR3 is made up of 14 amino acids. The germline V gene has CDR1 SGHTA and CDR2 FQGNSA. V was trimmed by 0 bases and J by 10 bases, leaving 15 bases between them. The CDR3 loop reads CASSLAGPTGTAFF. The CDR3 DNA is TGTGCCAGCAGCTTAGCGGGCCCCACAGGGACAGCTTTCTTT.

The rearrangement links TRBV12-5 to TRBJ2-7; TRBD1 matches at 8 bases. V gave up 0 bases and J gave up 5 bases; unmatched junction bases: 9. The CDR3 covers 16 residues. Per germline, CDR1 LGHNT and CDR2 FRNRAP. This chain's CDR3 is CASGLVVGQGAHEQYF. CDR3 nucleotides: TGTGCTAGTGGTTTGGTCGTCGGGCAGGGGGCCCACGAGCAGTACTTC.

V gene TRBV5-1 combines with J gene TRBJ2-7, with 10 bases identical to TRBD1. CDR1 and CDR2 (germline): SGHRS, YFSETQ. CDR3 length: 16 residues. J lost 0 bases, V lost 5 bases, and 8 bases had no gene match. This chain's CDR3 is CASSYRQGALSYEQYF. Written as DNA, the CDR3 is TGCGCCAGCAGTTATAGACAGGGGGCCCTCTCCTACGAGCAGTACTTC.

CDR3 coding DNA: TGTGCCAGCAGCGCCTCAGGGATGCCTAATTCACCCCTCCACTTT. It specifies CASSASGMPNSPLHF. The V and J genes are TRBV21-1 and TRBJ1-6; the table's D call, TRBD1, has no DNA check behind it. TRBV21-1 is listed as a pseudogene. The CDR3 consists of 15 residues.

The chain employs TRBV2 and TRBJ1-2, with TRBD1 identical over 7 bases. Losses at the gene ends were 0 bases for V and 3 bases for J; bases not matched to a gene: 10. CDR3 size: 17 residues. Looked up from germline, CDR1 is SNHLY and CDR2 is FYNNEI. The CDR3 nucleotides read TGTGCCAGCAGTGAAGCGCACAGGGGCGGGTCCGACTATGGCTACACCTTC. This codes for CASSEAHRGGSDYGYTF.